Each of the 27 T cell receptor beta chains below was sequenced from the same sample in a study of T cell repertoires in cytomegalovirus infection. From the reads, TCRdb called clonotypes with MiXCR, one entry per CDR3 protein. There are about 490,000 distinct CDR3 sequences in the sample; around 27% occur only once, and roughly 13% lies in the top ten. Sequencing was performed on PBMCs. These receptors all stem from a human donor in good health (CMV status not recorded). Some clones in this sample may be carry-over from other donors' samples.

The V call is TRBV12-3 or TRBV12-4, the J call TRBJ2-2; maybe TRBD1 (5 bases). The germline V and J ends were trimmed by 6 bases and 1 base, with 12 bases remaining between them. The CDR3 totals 15 residues. Written as DNA, the CDR3 is TGTGCCAGCAGCCGCGGACAAGAGAACACCGGGGAGCTGTTTTTT. This codes for CASSRGQENTGELFF.

This clonotype has more than one count but fewer than ten. The chain couples TRBV7-9 to TRBJ1-1; TRBD1 agrees at 10 bases. The length of the CDR3 is 15 residues. V trimming: 5 bases; J trimming: 3 bases; junction bases outside the gene matches: 6. Germline values: CDR1 SEHNR, CDR2 FQNEAQ (reference sequence). The CDR3 bases are TGTGCCAGCAGCCGGGGACAGGGGATGCACACTGAAGCTTTCTTT. The encoded protein is CASSRGQGMHTEAFF.

This clonotype was detected a few times. The chain couples TRBV12-3 or TRBV12-4 to TRBJ1-6; D gene ambiguous. The ends were cut back, 5 bases at V and 12 bases at J, with 14 bases in the middle. The CDR3 covers 13 residues. The chain's CDR3 is CASSAETGLPLHF. CDR3 DNA sequence: TGTGCCAGCAGTGCCGAGACGGGCTTACCCCTCCACTTT.

This clonotype was counted many times. J is TRBJ2-7 and V is TRBV28; possible D gene TRBD1, 6 bases. Trimming stripped 5 bases from V and 9 bases from J, with 23 bases between. In germline, CDR1 is MDHEN, CDR2 SYDVKM. The CDR3 contains 15 residues. The chain's CDR3 is CASSNHDMATGGQYF. The CDR3 coding sequence is TGTGCCAGCAGTAATCATGACATGGCGACAGGCGGGCAGTACTTC.

This clonotype was seen a handful of times. J is TRBJ2-7 and V is TRBV10-3; D might be TRBD1 (6 bases). V dropped 4 bases and J dropped 1 base, with 11 bases sitting between them. Germline assignment: CDR1 ENHRY and CDR2 SYGVKD. The CDR3 length is 14 residues. The CDR3 sequence: CAISASTGSYEQYV. In DNA form, the CDR3 reads TGTGCCATCAGTGCGTCGACAGGTTCCTACGAGCAGTACGTC.

The gene calls are TRBV12-3 or TRBV12-4 and TRBJ2-1; tentatively, D is TRBD2 (5 bases). The CDR3 covers 13 residues. Trimming shortened V by 3 bases and J by 5 bases, and 8 bases separated the two germline ends. The CDR3 DNA sequence: TGTGCCAGCAGTTTGCTTAGCGACAATGAGCAGTTCTTC. Translating gives CASSLLSDNEQFF.

This clonotype was counted at least ten times. The chain is built from TRBV7-2 and TRBJ1-4; D not certain. V lost 6 bases and J 8 bases, leaving 13 bases between the germline ends. The CDR3 loop spans 13 amino acids. CDR1 is SGHTA and CDR2 is FQGNSA in the germline V gene. CDR3 region: CASRNSGGEKLFF. The DNA for the CDR3 is TGTGCCAGCAGGAACTCTGGAGGGGAAAAACTGTTTTTT.

This clonotype was recorded many times. The V and J genes are TRBV7-2 and TRBJ2-1; 10 bases line up with TRBD2. J was trimmed by 7 bases and V by 5 bases; bases with no gene match: 8. In germline, CDR1 is SGHTA, CDR2 FQGNSA. The CDR3 sequence is 15 residues long. The CDR3 here is CASSPRNSGRNEQFF. The CDR3 nucleotides are TGTGCCAGCAGCCCACGAAATAGCGGGAGGAATGAGCAGTTCTTC.

The sample holds a few counts of this clonotype. The V and J genes are TRBV7-2 and TRBJ2-3; no firm D call. Germline V gene sequence: CDR1 SGHTA, CDR2 FQGNSA. This CDR3 region has 13 residues. V was trimmed by 7 bases and J by 2 bases, leaving 10 bases between them. The CDR3, as DNA: TGTGCCAGCACCTCGGGTAACACAGATACGCAGTATTTT. Protein product: CASTSGNTDTQYF.

This sequence joins TRBV3-1 and TRBJ2-2, with D perhaps TRBD2 (5 bases). The CDR3 contains 15 residues. Between the trimmed V and J ends, which lost 3 bases and 5 bases, there was a span of 13 bases. The germline V gene has CDR1 LGHDT and CDR2 YNNKEL (reference sequence). The CDR3 coding sequence is TGTGCCAGCAGCCAGAGGGTAGCGCTGACCGGGGAGCTGTTTTTT. This codes for CASSQRVALTGELFF.

This clonotype has at least ten counts. This CDR3 is CASSLGGLAEETQYF. The DNA for the CDR3 is TGTGCCAGCAGCTTAGGGGGACTAGCGGAAGAGACCCAGTACTTC. This chain links TRBV7-2 with TRBJ2-5; 11 bases line up with TRBD2. The CDR3 covers 15 residues. V shed 1 base, J shed 3 bases, and the junction held 1 base outside the gene matches. Germline lookup yields CDR1 SGHTA and CDR2 FQGNSA.

At least ten counts were recorded for this clonotype. The chain recombines TRBV7-2 with TRBJ1-2; 8 bases are shared with TRBD1. V lost 5 bases and J lost 8; bases outside the gene matches: 4. The germline V gene has CDR1 SGHTA and CDR2 FQGNSA. The CDR3 contains 12 residues. The CDR3 DNA follows: TGTGCCAGCAGCGCGGACAGGGCCGGCTACACCTTC. Translation gives CASSADRAGYTF.

The V call is TRBV10-3, the J call TRBJ2-7; D uncertain. There are 12 residues in the CDR3. Germline CDR1 is ENHRY and CDR2 is SYGVKD. The germline V and J ends were trimmed by 3 bases and 6 bases, with 9 bases remaining between them. The CDR3 DNA follows: TGTGCCATCAGTGACAGGATGCCCGAGCAGTACTTC. It codes for CAISDRMPEQYF.

The chain employs TRBV19 and TRBJ1-2; the D gene is possibly TRBD1 (5 bases). V shed 5 bases and J shed 4 bases, with 17 bases lying between them. There are 15 residues in the CDR3. Germline CDR1 and CDR2: LNHDA and SQIVND (reference sequence). The CDR3 bases are TGTGCCAGTAGTTTAGCAACAGGACCTCTCTATGGCTACACCTTC. It translates to CASSLATGPLYGYTF.

CDR3: CASSHPTRGTYEQYF. The CDR3 DNA sequence: TGTGCCAGCAGCCATCCTACCAGAGGGACCTACGAGCAGTACTTC. The chain recombines TRBV27 with TRBJ2-7; D is possibly TRBD2 (5 bases). CDR1 is MNHEY, CDR2 SMNVEV, per germline (reference sequence). V lost 6 bases and J 2 bases, leaving 17 bases between the germline ends. This CDR3 is 15 amino acids long.

V gene TRBV29-1 combines with J gene TRBJ2-1, with D perhaps matching TRBD1 (6 bases). CDR3 length: 14 residues. Germline CDR1 is SQVTM and CDR2 is ANQGSEA. The V end lost 4 bases, the J end lost 4 bases, and 14 bases lay between the germline ends. CDR3 coding DNA: TGCAGCGTTGTGGGACAAGTCATGTACAATGAGCAGTTCTTC. It codes for CSVVGQVMYNEQFF.

This chain joins TRBV4-3 and TRBJ1-1; D is unclear. The CDR3 is 16 residues long. Trimming removed 1 base at V and 6 bases at J, with 18 bases between. Looked up from germline, CDR1 is LGHNA and CDR2 is YSLEER. The CDR3 coding sequence is TGCGCCAGCAGCCAAGTGAAAGGCGGCTTCTGGCCTGAAGCTTTCTTT. This sequence encodes CASSQVKGGFWPEAFF.

The chain is built from TRBV28 and TRBJ2-5; D may be TRBD1 (6 bases). Trimming pared 7 bases from V and 4 bases from J, leaving 13 bases between. The CDR3 runs to 13 residues. The germline gives CDR1 MDHEN, CDR2 SYDVKM. The CDR3 nucleotides are TGTGCCAGCACCATACAGGGTGTAGAGACCCAGTACTTC. This codes for CASTIQGVETQYF. The full variable domain, rest sourced from reference TRBV28 and TRBJ2-5, is DVKVTQSSRYLVKRTGEKVFLECVQDMDHENMFWYRQDPGLGLRLIYFSYDVKMKEKGDIPEGYSVSREKKERFSLILESASTNQTSMYLCASTIQGVETQYFGPGTRLLVL.

Ten or more counts support this clonotype. The CDR3 nucleotides are TGTGCCAGCAGCTTGGGGCCTAGCGAGAACAATGAGCAGTTCTTC. It is translated as CASSLGPSENNEQFF. The rearrangement links TRBV7-8 to TRBJ2-1; D may be TRBD2 (6 bases). Germline assignment: CDR1 SGHVS and CDR2 FQNEAQ. Trimming left V 3 bases short and J 5 bases short, with 14 bases between. The CDR3 runs to 15 residues.

The chain joins TRBV4-3 to TRBJ2-7, with a tentative D call TRBD2 (6 bases). This CDR3 comprises 16 residues. Germline CDR1 reads LGHNA; CDR2 reads YSLEER. V lost 0 bases and J lost 7, with 19 bases in between. Here the CDR3 reads CASSQDWPGAAREQYV. In DNA form, the CDR3 reads TGCGCCAGCAGCCAAGATTGGCCGGGAGCGGCTCGGGAGCAGTACGTC.

Here the CDR3 reads CASSGHTEAFF. The CDR3 coding sequence is TGTGCCAGCAGTGGTCACACTGAAGCTTTCTTT. This chain connects TRBV6-2 or TRBV6-3 to TRBJ1-1; D not certain. This CDR3 is built from 11 residues. Per the germline V gene, CDR1 is MNHEY and CDR2 is SVGEGT. The V end lost 5 bases, the J end lost 3 bases, and 4 bases lay between the germline ends.

This clonotype was seen only a few times. The rearrangement uses TRBV18 and TRBJ2-5; D is unresolved. Trimming cost V 1 base and J 0 bases, with 9 bases left between them. The V gene's germline CDR1 is KGHSH and CDR2 LQKENI. This CDR3 is 15 amino acids long. CDR3: CASSPQSANQETQYF. The CDR3 DNA reads as TGTGCCAGCTCACCACAGAGCGCCAACCAAGAGACCCAGTACTTC.

The chain employs TRBV27 and TRBJ1-5; maybe TRBD1 (6 bases). The CDR3 is 18 amino acids. V lost 8 bases and J 1 base, leaving 24 bases between the germline ends. From germline, CDR1 is MNHEY and CDR2 SMNVEV (reference sequence). The chain's CDR3 is CASWVRGTPKGSNQPQHF. CDR3 bases: TGTGCCAGCTGGGTGAGGGGGACACCGAAAGGGAGCAATCAGCCCCAGCATTTT.

The chain links TRBV7-2 to TRBJ2-3; tentatively, D is TRBD1 (6 bases). The CDR3 totals 13 residues. The germline gives CDR1 SGHTA, CDR2 FQGNSA. Trimming took 5 bases from V and 4 from J, leaving 10 bases between them. The CDR3 bases are TGTGCCAGCAGCATAAGACAGGCAGATACGCAGTATTTT. Protein: CASSIRQADTQYF.

This clonotype was picked up many times. The rearrangement joins TRBV7-6 to TRBJ1-5, with unresolved D. Germline CDR1 SGHVS, CDR2 FNYEAQ. This CDR3 comprises 15 residues. Trimming cost V 2 bases and J 8 bases, with 16 bases left between them. For the CDR3, the DNA is TGTGCCAGCAGCTTAAGTTATGGCAGGCAGGAGCCCCAGCATTTT. Translation gives CASSLSYGRQEPQHF.

This clonotype was detected many times. The chain combines TRBV6-1 with TRBJ2-1; 8 nucleotides line up with TRBD2. The CDR3 loop spans 15 amino acids. CDR1 and CDR2 (germline): MNHNS, SASEGT. Germline trimming cut 6 bases from V and 4 bases from J; bases unmatched to any gene: 8. CDR3 loop: CASSLTSGRYNEQFF. The CDR3 bases are TGTGCCAGCAGCCTAACTAGCGGACGATACAATGAGCAGTTCTTC.

This clonotype was seen repeatedly, ten times or more. V usage is TRBV12-3 or TRBV12-4 and J usage is TRBJ1-5; D gene unclear. The CDR3 totals 13 residues. Trimming stripped 7 bases from V and 7 bases from J, with 14 bases between. The CDR3 loop reads CASTIGRSQPQHF. CDR3 sequence (DNA): TGTGCCAGCACCATTGGAAGGAGCCAGCCCCAGCATTTT.